The rows below give T cell receptor beta chains drawn from one sample of a study of Ad26.COV2.S vaccination and SARS-CoV-2 variants. Profiled with immunoSEQ multiplex PCR; TCRdb holds only in-frame clones, not every one. The sample contains approximately 400,000 clones, roughly 84% of which appear only once. Here the sequenced sample was peripheral blood, taken in a trial of Ad26.COV2.S vaccine versus placebo. These receptor sequences come from a person between 18 and 59 years old who received the Ad26.COV2.S COVID-19 vaccine or a placebo. The conserved cysteine and the conserved F or W are not part of the CDR3 here.

j_call | v_call | cdr3_aa
TRBJ2-7 | TRBV11-3 | ASSRRTGGPPYEQY
TRBJ2-4 | TRBV6-5 | ASSYGGERNIQY
TRBJ2-6 | TRBV28 | ASSLDTPLGPESSGANVLT
TRBJ2-6 | TRBV5-4 | ASSLRPGAGANVLT
TRBJ1-5 | TRBV3-1/TRBV3-2 | ASSLRQGNQPQH
TRBJ2-5 | TRBV6-1 | ASSEFASGVETQY
TRBJ1-5 | TRBV19 | ASSTYSSNQPQH
TRBJ1-2 | TRBV6-2/TRBV6-3 | ASSYSDRHYGYT
TRBJ1-2 | TRBV6-6 | ASSPGAGHYGYT
TRBJ1-2 | TRBV9 | ASSVGLPGSGASGYT
TRBJ2-1 | TRBV2 | ASRASPGQGWNEQF
TRBJ1-1 | TRBV10-1 | ASSATGGQTEAF
TRBJ2-1 | TRBV29-1 | SVATPSGSYNEQF
TRBJ1-2 | TRBV7-9 | ASSSYGGKAEEIFGYT
TRBJ2-2 | TRBV7-8 | ASSRGGGSGELF
TRBJ1-4 | TRBV6-6 | ASTRTSGANEKLF
TRBJ2-7 | TRBV6-5 | ASRTRLAGENEQY
TRBJ2-7 | TRBV4-3 | ASSQGGLAGGLREQY
TRBJ1-1 | TRBV6-2/TRBV6-3 | ASSLDRWNTEAF
TRBJ2-2 | TRBV6-4 | ASSRTAPNTGELF
TRBJ2-1 | TRBV11-2 | AGGGGRSYNEQF
TRBJ1-6 | TRBV27 | ASSLSRDRDPYNSPLH
TRBJ2-5 | TRBV7-8 | ASSSQGRGGETQY
TRBJ2-2 | TRBV6-5 | ASTYSGSLSGELF
TRBJ1-1 | TRBV27 | ASSPDRVRTEAF
TRBJ2-1 | TRBV10-3 | AISAGTSGYNEQF
TRBJ1-5 | TRBV5-6 | ASSFGAIRNQPQH
TRBJ2-2 | TRBV29-1 | SVERTANTGELF
TRBJ1-2 | TRBV7-2 | ASSLRTATNYGYT
TRBJ2-7 | TRBV10-3 | AIRALAGDYEQY
TRBJ1-4 | TRBV30 | AWSVRLGQGPLEDEKLF
TRBJ1-1 | TRBV25-1 | ASSGNPGAVSPTEAF
TRBJ1-4 | TRBV7-9 | ASSVGRDRGTNEKLF
TRBJ2-7 | TRBV5-4 | ASSLVPTTEQY
TRBJ2-2 | TRBV19 | AKDRYTGELF
TRBJ2-7 | TRBV12-2 | ASRLVRFWDRVNEQY
TRBJ2-3 | TRBV5-1 | ASSFGTFDTQY
TRBJ2-1 | TRBV9 | ASSVAGGPYNEQF
TRBJ2-5 | TRBV25-1 | ASSDSLAGETQY
TRBJ1-5 | TRBV2 | ASSEATLGQPQH
TRBJ2-7 | TRBV30 | AWRGGTGLSYEQY
TRBJ1-4 | TRBV12-2 | ASRLTGGNEKLF
TRBJ2-1 | TRBV6-5 | ASRERVVDEQF
TRBJ2-1 | TRBV5-1 | ASSLALGGGYNEQF
TRBJ2-5 | TRBV28 | ASSFGDREQETQY
TRBJ2-4 | TRBV7-2 | ASSLIASGSVGIQY
TRBJ2-3 | TRBV5-1 | ASSWGLAEAPPQY
TRBJ1-3 | TRBV6-2/TRBV6-3 | ASSYGSGRGGNTIY
TRBJ1-1 | TRBV4-3 | ASSQDWVSDTEAF
TRBJ2-5 | TRBV10-2 | ASKERLAGDETQY
TRBJ2-3 | TRBV12-2 | ASRPQLAEKRTDTQY
TRBJ1-1 | TRBV19 | ASREKGNTEAF
TRBJ2-7 | TRBV11-2 | ASSFQRGSYEQY
TRBJ2-2 | TRBV6-1 | ASSERRLATTGELF
TRBJ2-7 | TRBV6-5 | ASGAGWYEQY
TRBJ2-2 | TRBV9 | ASDRVGGGELF
TRBJ2-2 | TRBV6-2/TRBV6-3 | ASSYRLRGGTGELF